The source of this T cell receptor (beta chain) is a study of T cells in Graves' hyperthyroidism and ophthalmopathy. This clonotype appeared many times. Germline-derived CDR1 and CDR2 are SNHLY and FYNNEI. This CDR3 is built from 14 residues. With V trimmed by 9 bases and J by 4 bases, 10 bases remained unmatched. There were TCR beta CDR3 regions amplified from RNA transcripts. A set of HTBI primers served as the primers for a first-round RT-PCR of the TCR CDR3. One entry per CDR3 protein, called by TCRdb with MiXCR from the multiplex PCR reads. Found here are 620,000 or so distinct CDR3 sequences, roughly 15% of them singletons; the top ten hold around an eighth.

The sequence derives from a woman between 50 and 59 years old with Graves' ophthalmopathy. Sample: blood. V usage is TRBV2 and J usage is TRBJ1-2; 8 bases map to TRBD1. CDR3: CARAIGQGVYGYTF. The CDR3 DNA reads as TGTGCCAGGGCAATCGGACAGGGAGTCTATGGCTACACCTTC.